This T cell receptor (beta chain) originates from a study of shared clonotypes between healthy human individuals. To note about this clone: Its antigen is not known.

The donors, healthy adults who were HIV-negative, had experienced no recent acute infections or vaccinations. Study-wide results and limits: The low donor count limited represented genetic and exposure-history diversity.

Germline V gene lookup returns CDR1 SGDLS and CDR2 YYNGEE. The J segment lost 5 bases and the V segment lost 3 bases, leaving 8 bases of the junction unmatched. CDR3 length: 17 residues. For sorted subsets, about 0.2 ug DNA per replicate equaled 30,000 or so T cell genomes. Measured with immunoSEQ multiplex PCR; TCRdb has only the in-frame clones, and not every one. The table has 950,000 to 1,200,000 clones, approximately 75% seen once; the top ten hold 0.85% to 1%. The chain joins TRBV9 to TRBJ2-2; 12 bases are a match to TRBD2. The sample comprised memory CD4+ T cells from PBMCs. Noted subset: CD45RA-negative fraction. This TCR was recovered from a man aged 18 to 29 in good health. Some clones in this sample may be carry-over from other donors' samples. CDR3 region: CASSGKTSGSLTGELFF. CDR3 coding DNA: TGTGCCAGCAGCGGCAAGACTAGCGGGAGTTTGACCGGGGAGCTGTTTTTT.